The T cell receptor beta chain described here comes from a study of blood T cell repertoires in COVID-19. In the study overall: From the United States, Italy and Spain came samples of acute and convalescent COVID-19. Sources were T cells, B-cell-depleted T cells, or PBMCs; the material itself was cDNA or gDNA.

Authors' data handling: The assay estimated nucleated cells by amplifying reference gene primers. TCRdb keeps only in-frame clones here, not all; method: immunoSEQ multiplex PCR. The V and J calls and clone size are taken from that table; D and trimming were inferred from the DNA. The sample contains around 150,000 clones, approximately 80% of which appear only once. The CDR3 sequence is 13 residues long. Between the trimmed V and J ends, which lost 1 base and 8 bases, there was a span of 8 bases. CDR1 and CDR2 from the germline V gene are SGHTA and FQGNSA. The TCR was taken from an elderly woman in a cohort sampled during active or convalescent COVID-19. Sequenced material: peripheral blood. V is TRBV7-2 and J is TRBJ1-4; D is ambiguous. The chain's CDR3 is CASSLGVREKLFF. CDR3 coding DNA: TGTGCCAGCAGCTTAGGAGTCAGGGAAAAACTGTTTTTT.